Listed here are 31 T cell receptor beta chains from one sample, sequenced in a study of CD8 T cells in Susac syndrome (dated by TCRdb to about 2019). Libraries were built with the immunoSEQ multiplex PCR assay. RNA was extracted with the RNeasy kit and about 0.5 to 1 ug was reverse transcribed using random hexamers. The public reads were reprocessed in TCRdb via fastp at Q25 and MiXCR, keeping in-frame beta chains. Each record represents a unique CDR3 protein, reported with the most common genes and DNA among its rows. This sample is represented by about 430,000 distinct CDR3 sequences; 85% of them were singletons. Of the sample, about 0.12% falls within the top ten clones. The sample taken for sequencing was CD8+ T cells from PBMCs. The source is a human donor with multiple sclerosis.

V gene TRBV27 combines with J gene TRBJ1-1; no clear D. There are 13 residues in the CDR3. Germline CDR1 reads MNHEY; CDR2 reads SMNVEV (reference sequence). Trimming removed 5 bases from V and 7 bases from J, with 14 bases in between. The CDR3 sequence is CASSPTGLGEAFF. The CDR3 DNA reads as TGTGCCAGCAGTCCTACTGGGTTGGGTGAAGCTTTCTTT.

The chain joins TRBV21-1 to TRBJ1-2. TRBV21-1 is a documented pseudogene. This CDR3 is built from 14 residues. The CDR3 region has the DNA TGTGCCAGTCTCAAACGGGGTCGGAGCTATGGCTACACCTTC. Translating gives CASLKRGRSYGYTF.

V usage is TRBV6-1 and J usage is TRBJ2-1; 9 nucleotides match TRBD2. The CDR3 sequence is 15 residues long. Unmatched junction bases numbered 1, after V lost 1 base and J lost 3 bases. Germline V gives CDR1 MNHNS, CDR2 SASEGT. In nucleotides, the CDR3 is TGTGCCAGCAGTGAAGTAGCGGGAGACTACAATGAGCAGTTCTTC. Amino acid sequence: CASSEVAGDYNEQFF.

CDR3 sequence reads: CASSTGQNRDTQYF. The CDR3 region has the DNA TGTGCCAGCAGTACCGGACAGAACAGAGATACGCAGTATTTT. This chain uses TRBV5-4 with TRBJ2-3; a weak D match, TRBD1 (6 bases). Per the germline V gene, CDR1 is SGHNT and CDR2 is YYREEE (reference sequence). The CDR3 loop spans 14 amino acids. The V end lost 5 bases, the J end lost 5 bases, and 15 bases lay between the germline ends.

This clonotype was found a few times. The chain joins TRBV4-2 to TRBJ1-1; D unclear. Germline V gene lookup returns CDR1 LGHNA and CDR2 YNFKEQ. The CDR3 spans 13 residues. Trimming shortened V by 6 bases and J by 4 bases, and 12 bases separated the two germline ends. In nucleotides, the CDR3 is TGTGCCAGCAGTCTAATCGGCGGCACTGAAGCTTTCTTT. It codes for CASSLIGGTEAFF.

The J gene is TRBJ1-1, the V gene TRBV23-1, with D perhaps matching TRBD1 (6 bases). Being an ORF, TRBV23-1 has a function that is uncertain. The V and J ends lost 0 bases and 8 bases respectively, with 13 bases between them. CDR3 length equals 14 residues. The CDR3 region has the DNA TGCGCCAGCAGTCAATCTGTGGGGGGGCCCGAAGCTTTCTTT. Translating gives CASSQSVGGPEAFF.

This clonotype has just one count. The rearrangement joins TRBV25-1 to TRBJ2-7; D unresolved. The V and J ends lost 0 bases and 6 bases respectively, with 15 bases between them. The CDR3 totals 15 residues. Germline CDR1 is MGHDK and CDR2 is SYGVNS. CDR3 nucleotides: TGTGCCAGCAGTGAATATTTCTCGGCAGGCGGCGAGCAGTACTTC. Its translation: CASSEYFSAGGEQYF.

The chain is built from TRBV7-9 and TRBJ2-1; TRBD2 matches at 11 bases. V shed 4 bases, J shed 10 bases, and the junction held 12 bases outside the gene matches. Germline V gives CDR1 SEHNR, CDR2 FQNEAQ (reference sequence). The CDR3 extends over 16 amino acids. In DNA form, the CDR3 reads TGTGCCAGCAGCTCAAGTACTAGCGGGGGTCTAATCGAGCAGTTCTTC. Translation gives CASSSSTSGGLIEQFF.

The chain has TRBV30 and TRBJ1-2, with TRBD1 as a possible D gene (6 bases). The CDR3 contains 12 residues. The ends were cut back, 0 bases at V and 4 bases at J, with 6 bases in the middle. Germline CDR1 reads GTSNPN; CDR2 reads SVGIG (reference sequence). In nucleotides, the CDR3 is TGTGCCTGGAGTGTACAGGGCTATGGCTACACCTTC. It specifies CAWSVQGYGYTF.

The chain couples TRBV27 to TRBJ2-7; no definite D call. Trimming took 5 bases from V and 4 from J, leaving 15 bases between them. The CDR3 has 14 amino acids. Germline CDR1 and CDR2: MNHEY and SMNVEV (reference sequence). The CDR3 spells CASSGTQRFYEQYF. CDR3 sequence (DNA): TGTGCCAGCAGTGGCACACAGAGGTTTTACGAGCAGTACTTC.

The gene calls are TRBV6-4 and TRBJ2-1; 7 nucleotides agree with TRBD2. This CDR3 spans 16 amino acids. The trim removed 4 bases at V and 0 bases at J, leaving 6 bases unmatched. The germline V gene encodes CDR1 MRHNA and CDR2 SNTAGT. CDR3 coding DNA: TGTGCCAGCAGTGCCTCTAGCGGTGACTCCTACAATGAGCAGTTCTTC. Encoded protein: CASSASSGDSYNEQFF.

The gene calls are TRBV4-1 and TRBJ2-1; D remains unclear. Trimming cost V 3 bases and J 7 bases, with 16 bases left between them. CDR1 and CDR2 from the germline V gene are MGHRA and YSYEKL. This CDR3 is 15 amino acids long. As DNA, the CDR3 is TGCGCCAGCAGCCAGGAGACTCGGGCCGGGAATGAGCAGTTCTTC. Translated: CASSQETRAGNEQFF.

The CDR3 region is CASSFSGGSSDGFF. In nucleotides, the CDR3 is TGTGCCAGCAGCTTTTCCGGGGGCTCTTCGGATGGGTTCTTC. This chain uses TRBV3-1 with TRBJ2-1; D may correspond to TRBD1 or TRBD2 (6 bases each). CDR1 is LGHDT and CDR2 is YNNKEL in the germline V gene (reference sequence). Trimming removed 5 bases from V and 15 bases from J, with 23 bases in between. This CDR3 region has 14 residues.

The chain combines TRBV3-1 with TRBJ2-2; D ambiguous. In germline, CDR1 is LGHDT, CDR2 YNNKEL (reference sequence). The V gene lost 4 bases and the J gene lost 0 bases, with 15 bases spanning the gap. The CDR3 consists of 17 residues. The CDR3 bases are TGTGCCAGCAGCCCTAACCCGCCCACGGCGAACACCGGGGAGCTGTTTTTT. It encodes CASSPNPPTANTGELFF.

This CDR3 is CSASPGPYF. The CDR3, as DNA: TGCAGTGCTAGCCCCGGCCCGTACTTC. V usage is TRBV20-1 and J usage is TRBJ2-7; the D is unclear. Germline loops: CDR1 DFQATT, CDR2 SNEGSKA (reference sequence). The V end was cut by 3 bases, the J end by 12 bases, with 9 bases between. The CDR3 extends over 9 amino acids.

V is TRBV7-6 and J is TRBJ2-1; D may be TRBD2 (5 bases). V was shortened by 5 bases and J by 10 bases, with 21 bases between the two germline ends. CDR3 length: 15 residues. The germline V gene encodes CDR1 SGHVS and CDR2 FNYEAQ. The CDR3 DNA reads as TGTGCCAGCAGCCCCGAGTTCGGACTCCCAAGAGAGCAGTTCTTC. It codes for CASSPEFGLPREQFF.

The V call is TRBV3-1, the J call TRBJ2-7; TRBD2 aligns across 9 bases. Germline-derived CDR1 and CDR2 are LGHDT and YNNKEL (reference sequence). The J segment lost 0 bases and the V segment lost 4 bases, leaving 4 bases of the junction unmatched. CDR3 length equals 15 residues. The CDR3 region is CASSRAGGYSYEQYF. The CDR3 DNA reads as TGTGCCAGCAGCCGAGCGGGGGGCTACTCCTACGAGCAGTACTTC.

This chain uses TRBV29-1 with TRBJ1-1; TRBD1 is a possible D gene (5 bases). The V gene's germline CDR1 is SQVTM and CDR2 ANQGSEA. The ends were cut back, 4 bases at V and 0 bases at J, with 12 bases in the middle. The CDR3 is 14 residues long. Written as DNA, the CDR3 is TGCAGCGTTGGAGGGGAAGCCATGAACACTGAAGCTTTCTTT. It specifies CSVGGEAMNTEAFF. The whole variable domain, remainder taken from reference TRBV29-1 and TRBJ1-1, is SAVISQKPSRDICQRGTSLTIQCQVDSQVTMMFWYRQQPGQSLTLIATANQGSEATYESGFVIDKFPISRPNLTFSTLTVSNMSPEDSSIYLCSVGGEAMNTEAFFGQGTRLTVV.

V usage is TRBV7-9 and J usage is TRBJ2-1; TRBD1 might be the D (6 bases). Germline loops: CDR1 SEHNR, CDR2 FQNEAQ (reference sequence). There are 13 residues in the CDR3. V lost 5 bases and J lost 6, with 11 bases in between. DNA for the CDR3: TGTGCCAGCAGCCCGGACAGTCTCAATGAGCAGTTCTTC. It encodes CASSPDSLNEQFF.

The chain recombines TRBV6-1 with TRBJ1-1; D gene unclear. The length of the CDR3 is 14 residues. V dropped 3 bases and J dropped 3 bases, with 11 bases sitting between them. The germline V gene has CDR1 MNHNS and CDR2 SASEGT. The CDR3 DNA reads TGTGCCAGCAGTGAGATCGTGGAGCACACTGAAGCTTTCTTT. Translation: CASSEIVEHTEAFF.

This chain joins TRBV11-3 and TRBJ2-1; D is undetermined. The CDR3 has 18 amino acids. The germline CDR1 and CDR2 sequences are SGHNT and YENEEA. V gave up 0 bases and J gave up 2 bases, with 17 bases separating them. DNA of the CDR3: TGTGCCAGCAGCTTAGATCTGCTAGGCGAAGACCCCTACAATGAGCAGTTCTTC. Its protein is CASSLDLLGEDPYNEQFF.

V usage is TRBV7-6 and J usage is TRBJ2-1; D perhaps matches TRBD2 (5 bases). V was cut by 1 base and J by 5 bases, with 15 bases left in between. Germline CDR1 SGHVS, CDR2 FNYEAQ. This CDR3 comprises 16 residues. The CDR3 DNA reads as TGTGCCAGCAGCTTAGTCCCTAGCCCGAGCCACAATGAGCAGTTCTTC. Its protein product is CASSLVPSPSHNEQFF.

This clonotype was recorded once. The CDR3 here is CASSPQAGGTDTQYF. The CDR3, as DNA: TGCGCCAGTAGTCCACAAGCGGGAGGCACAGATACGCAGTATTTT. The gene calls are TRBV10-1 and TRBJ2-3, with TRBD2 matching over 8 bases. J lost 1 base, V lost 9 bases, and 9 bases had no gene match. The germline CDR1 and CDR2 sequences are WNHNN and SYGVQD (reference sequence). The CDR3 has 15 residues.

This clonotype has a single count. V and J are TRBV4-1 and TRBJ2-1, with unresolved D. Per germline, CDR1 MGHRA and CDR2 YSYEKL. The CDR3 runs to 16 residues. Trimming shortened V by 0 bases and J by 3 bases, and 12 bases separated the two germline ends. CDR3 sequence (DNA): TGCGCCAGCAGCCAAGATAAGAGCGATGGCTACAATGAGCAGTTCTTC. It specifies CASSQDKSDGYNEQFF.

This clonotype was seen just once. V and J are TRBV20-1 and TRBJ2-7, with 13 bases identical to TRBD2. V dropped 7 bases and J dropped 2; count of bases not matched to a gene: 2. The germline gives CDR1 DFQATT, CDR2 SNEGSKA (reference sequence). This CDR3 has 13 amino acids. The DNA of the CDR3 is TGCAGTGGTGGGACTAGCGGGGCCTACGAGCAGTACTTC. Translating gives CSGGTSGAYEQYF.

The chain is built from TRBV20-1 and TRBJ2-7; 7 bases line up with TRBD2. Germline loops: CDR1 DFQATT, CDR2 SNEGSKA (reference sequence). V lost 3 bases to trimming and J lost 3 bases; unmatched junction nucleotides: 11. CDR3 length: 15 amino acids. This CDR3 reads CSARESGERIYEQYF. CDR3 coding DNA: TGCAGTGCTAGGGAAAGCGGGGAGAGAATCTACGAGCAGTACTTC.

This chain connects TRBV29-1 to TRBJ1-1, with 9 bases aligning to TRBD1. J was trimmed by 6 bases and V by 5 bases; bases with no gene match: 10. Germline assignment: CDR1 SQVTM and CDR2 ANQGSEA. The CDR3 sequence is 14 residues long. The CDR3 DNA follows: TGCAGCGTTCCCCGCACACAGGGGGCCTCTGAAGCTTTCTTT. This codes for CSVPRTQGASEAFF. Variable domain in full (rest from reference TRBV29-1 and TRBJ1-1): SAVISQKPSRDICQRGTSLTIQCQVDSQVTMMFWYRQQPGQSLTLIATANQGSEATYESGFVIDKFPISRPNLTFSTLTVSNMSPEDSSIYLCSVPRTQGASEAFFGQGTRLTVV.

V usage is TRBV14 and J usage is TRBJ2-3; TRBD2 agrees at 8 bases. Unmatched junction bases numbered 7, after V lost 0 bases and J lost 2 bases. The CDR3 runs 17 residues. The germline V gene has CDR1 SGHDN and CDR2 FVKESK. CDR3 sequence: CASSQDLAGGFTDTQYF. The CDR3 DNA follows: TGTGCCAGCAGCCAAGACTTGGCGGGAGGATTCACAGATACGCAGTATTTT. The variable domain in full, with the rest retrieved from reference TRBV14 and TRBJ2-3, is EAGVTQFPSHSVIEKGQTVTLRCDPISGHDNLYWYRRVMGKEIKFLLHFVKESKQDESGMPNNRFLAERTGGTYSTLKVQPAELEDSGVYFCASSQDLAGGFTDTQYFGPGTRLTVL.

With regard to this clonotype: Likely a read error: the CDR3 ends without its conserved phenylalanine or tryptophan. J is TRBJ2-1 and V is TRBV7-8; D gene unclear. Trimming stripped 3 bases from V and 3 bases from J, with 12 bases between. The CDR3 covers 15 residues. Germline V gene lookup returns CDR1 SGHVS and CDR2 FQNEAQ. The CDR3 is CASSFSVNLYNEQFL. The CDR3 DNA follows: TGTGCCAGCAGCTTCAGCGTAAACCTCTACAATGAGCAGTTCCTC.

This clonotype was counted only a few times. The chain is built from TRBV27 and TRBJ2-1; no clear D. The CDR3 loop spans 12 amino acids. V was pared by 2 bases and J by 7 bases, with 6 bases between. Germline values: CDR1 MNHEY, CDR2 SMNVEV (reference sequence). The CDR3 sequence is CASSLMGNEQFF. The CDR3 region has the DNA TGTGCCAGCAGTTTAATGGGTAATGAGCAGTTCTTC.

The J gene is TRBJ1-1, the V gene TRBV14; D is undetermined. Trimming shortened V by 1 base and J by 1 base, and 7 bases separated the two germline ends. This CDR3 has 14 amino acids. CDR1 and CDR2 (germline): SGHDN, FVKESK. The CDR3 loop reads CASSQGAKNTEAFF. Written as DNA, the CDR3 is TGTGCCAGCAGCCAAGGGGCCAAGAACACTGAAGCTTTCTTT. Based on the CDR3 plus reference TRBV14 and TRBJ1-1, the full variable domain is EAGVTQFPSHSVIEKGQTVTLRCDPISGHDNLYWYRRVMGKEIKFLLHFVKESKQDESGMPNNRFLAERTGGTYSTLKVQPAELEDSGVYFCASSQGAKNTEAFFGQGTRLTVV.